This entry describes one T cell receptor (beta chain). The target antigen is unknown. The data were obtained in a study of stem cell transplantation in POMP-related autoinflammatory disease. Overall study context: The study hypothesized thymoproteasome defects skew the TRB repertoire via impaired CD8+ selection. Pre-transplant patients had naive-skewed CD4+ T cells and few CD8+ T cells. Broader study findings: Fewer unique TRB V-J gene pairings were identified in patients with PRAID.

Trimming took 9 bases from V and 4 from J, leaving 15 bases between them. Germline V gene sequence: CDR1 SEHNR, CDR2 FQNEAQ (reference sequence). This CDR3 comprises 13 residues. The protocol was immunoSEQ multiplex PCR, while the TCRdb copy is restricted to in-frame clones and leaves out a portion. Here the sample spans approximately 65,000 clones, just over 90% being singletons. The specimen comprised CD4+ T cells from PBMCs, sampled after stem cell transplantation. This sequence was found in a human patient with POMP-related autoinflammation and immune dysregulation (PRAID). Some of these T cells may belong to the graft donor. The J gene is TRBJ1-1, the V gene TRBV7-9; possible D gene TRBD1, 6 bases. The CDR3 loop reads CASLRGGGTEAFF. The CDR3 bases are TGTGCCAGTCTGCGGGGGGGCGGCACTGAAGCTTTCTTT.